The TCR beta chain under discussion was sequenced for a study of graft-versus-host responses after intestinal transplantation. As for the study in general: Each recipient received anti-thymocyte globulin induction, then tacrolimus and steroids for approximately three years. Study findings and constraints: An association linked early post-transplant HvG declines with peak circulating GvH clone levels. Graft-donor T cell macrochimerism in patients accompanied high graft-versus-host to host-versus-graft clonal ratios in allografts. Recipient bone marrow held GvH clones, some seen earlier in ileum or blood.

The protocol was immunoSEQ multiplex PCR, while the TCRdb copy is restricted to in-frame clones and leaves out a portion. The sample lists 25,000 to 35,000 clones; 87% were seen once. This clone appeared once. The target antigen is unknown. Germline V gives CDR1 LGHNA, CDR2 YSLEER. The CDR3 is 15 residues long. Unmatched junction bases numbered 3, after V lost 1 base and J lost 0 bases. The V call is TRBV4-3, the J call TRBJ2-7, with TRBD1 matching over 7 bases. The TCR comes from a human patient who received an intestinal transplant, so some T cells may come from the graft donor. Sequencing used PBMCs, obtained about 450 days after intestinal transplantation. CDR3 bases: TGCGCCAGCAGCCAAGGCAGGGACAGCTCCTACGAGCAGTACTTC. Translated: CASSQGRDSSYEQYF.